This record concerns one T cell receptor beta chain sequence. Methods used by the authors: Amplification with reference gene primers provided the estimates of nucleated cell counts. The table came from immunoSEQ multiplex PCR; TCRdb's copy has only in-frame clones and leaves some out. V, J and clone size are those of that table, while D and trimming were read from the DNA. The sample contains around 110,000 clones, 82% of which appear only once. The data are from a study of blood T cell repertoires in COVID-19. Overall study: Some COVID-19 samples were acute and others convalescent; all came from the United States, Italy and Spain. The analysed material was cDNA or gDNA that came from T cells, B-cell-depleted T cells, or PBMCs.

CDR1 is MDHEN and CDR2 is SYDVKM in the germline V gene. CDR3 length: 13 residues. V lost 8 bases, J lost 5 bases, and 6 bases stayed unmatched. Sequencing was performed on peripheral blood. The J gene is TRBJ2-3, the V gene TRBV28, with 8 positions matching TRBD2. The receptor's source is a man aged 65 to 79 with acute or convalescent COVID-19. CDR3 loop: CASRGLARDTQYF. The CDR3, as DNA: TGTGCCAGCCGAGGACTAGCCCGAGATACGCAGTATTTT.